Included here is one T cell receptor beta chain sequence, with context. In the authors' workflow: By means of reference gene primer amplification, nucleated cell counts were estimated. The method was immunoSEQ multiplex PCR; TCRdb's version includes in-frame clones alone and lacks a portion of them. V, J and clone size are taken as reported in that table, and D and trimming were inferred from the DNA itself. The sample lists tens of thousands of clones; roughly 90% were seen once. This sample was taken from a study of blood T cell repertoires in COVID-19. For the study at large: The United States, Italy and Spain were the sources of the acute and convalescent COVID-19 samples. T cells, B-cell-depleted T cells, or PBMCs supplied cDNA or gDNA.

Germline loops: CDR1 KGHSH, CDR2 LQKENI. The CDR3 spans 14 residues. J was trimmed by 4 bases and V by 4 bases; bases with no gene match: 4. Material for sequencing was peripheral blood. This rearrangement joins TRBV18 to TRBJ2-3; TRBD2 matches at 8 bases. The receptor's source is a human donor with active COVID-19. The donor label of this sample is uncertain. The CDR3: CASSRGGRADTQYF. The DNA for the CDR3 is TGTGCCAGCTCACGCGGGGGGCGAGCAGATACGCAGTATTTT. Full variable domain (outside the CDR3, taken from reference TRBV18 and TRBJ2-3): NAGVMQNPRHLVRRRGQEARLRCSPMKGHSHVYWYRQLPEEGLKFMVYLQKENIIDESGMPKERFSAEFPKEGPSILRIQQVVRGDSAAYFCASSRGGRADTQYFGPGTRLTVL.